The 17 T cell receptor beta chains below all came from one sample that was sequenced in a study of monozygotic twins with cystic fibrosis (dated by TCRdb to the early 2020s). Receptors were amplified or captured by the immunoSEQ multiplex PCR assay. The clones in this table, taken by TCRdb from immuneACCESS, are in-frame only. Not every clone is retained; where verified, under half of the shortfall comes from an unresolved V gene, and the cause of the rest is unknown. The sample table shows approximately 25,000 clones, and 91% are seen once. Under 0.35% of the sample lies in the top ten. Sequenced: blood. These receptors came from a girl aged 2-10 years with cystic fibrosis.

The gene calls are TRBV7-6 and TRBJ1-6; a possible D gene is TRBD1 (6 bases). Germline V gene sequence: CDR1 SGHVS, CDR2 FNYEAQ. This CDR3 region has 15 residues. V lost 3 bases and J lost 6, with 12 bases in between. CDR3 amino acids: CASSLATGFNSPLHF. The CDR3, as DNA: TGTGCCAGCAGCTTGGCGACAGGATTTAATTCACCCCTCCACTTT.

This clone was seen only once. This chain links TRBV5-1 with TRBJ2-1, with 7 positions matching TRBD1. Unmatched junction bases numbered 0, after V lost 1 base and J lost 2 bases. The CDR3 has 14 residues. Germline loops: CDR1 SGHRS, CDR2 YFSETQ. The DNA for the CDR3 is TGCGCCAGCAGCTTGACAGGGGCCTACAATGAGCAGTTCTTC. Amino acids: CASSLTGAYNEQFF. Full variable domain (remainder filled in from reference TRBV5-1 and TRBJ2-1): KAGVTQTPRYLIKTRGQQVTLSCSPISGHRSVSWYQQTPGQGLQFLFEYFSETQRNKGNFPGRFSGRQFSNSRSEMNVSTLELGDSALYLCASSLTGAYNEQFFGPGTRLTVL.

The rearrangement uses TRBV2 and TRBJ2-5; D unresolved. The V end lost 5 bases, the J end lost 1 base, and 14 bases lay between the germline ends. The CDR3 covers 15 residues. Germline V lookup: CDR1 SNHLY, CDR2 FYNNEI. CDR3 DNA: TGTGCCAGCAGTCAAGAGAACTCGATCCAAGAGACCCAGTACTTC. Amino acid sequence: CASSQENSIQETQYF.

CDR3 sequence (DNA): TGTGCCAGTAGTAGAGGCCAGGTTAACTCCTACGAGCAGTACTTC. Encoded protein: CASSRGQVNSYEQYF. This sequence joins TRBV19 and TRBJ2-7; D not resolved. The germline V and J ends were trimmed by 4 bases and 0 bases, with 13 bases remaining between them. The length of the CDR3 is 15 residues. CDR1 is LNHDA and CDR2 is SQIVND in the germline V gene (reference sequence).

This sequence joins TRBV6-5 and TRBJ2-1; 7 nucleotides line up with TRBD1. Germline trimming cut 0 bases from V and 5 bases from J; bases unmatched to any gene: 7. Germline V lookup: CDR1 MNHEY, CDR2 SVGAGI. The CDR3 spans 16 residues. CDR3 sequence reads: CASSYSDRDPHNEQFF. CDR3 bases: TGTGCCAGCAGTTACTCTGACAGGGACCCCCACAATGAGCAGTTCTTC.

This chain connects TRBV6-6 to TRBJ1-1; D not resolved. The CDR3 sequence is 14 residues long. V was clipped by 0 bases and J by 6 bases, with 11 bases between them. Germline V CDR1 and CDR2: MNHNY, SVGAGI (reference sequence). This chain's CDR3 is CASSYSYRESEAFF. For the CDR3, the DNA is TGTGCCAGCAGTTACTCGTATAGGGAATCTGAAGCTTTCTTT.

The chain is built from TRBV4-3 and TRBJ2-1, with TRBD2 matching 10 bases. V dropped 2 bases and J dropped 4; count of bases not matched to a gene: 5. Germline CDR1 is LGHNA and CDR2 is YSLEER. The CDR3 length is 16 residues. The CDR3, as DNA: TGCGCCAGCAGCCAAAATAGCGGGGGGTTATACAATGAGCAGTTCTTC. Amino acid sequence: CASSQNSGGLYNEQFF.

V is TRBV18 and J is TRBJ1-2; 8 bases fit TRBD1. The CDR3 is 15 residues long. Trimming took 5 bases from V and 4 from J; bases not matched to a gene: 9. CDR1 KGHSH and CDR2 LQKENI come from the germline V gene. In DNA, the CDR3 is TGTGCCAGCTCATCCGGGACAGGCCCTTCCTATGGCTACACCTTC. Translating it yields CASSSGTGPSYGYTF.

The rearrangement links TRBV7-2 to TRBJ1-5, with D perhaps TRBD1 (5 bases). This CDR3 has 16 amino acids. V dropped 0 bases and J dropped 7 bases, with 16 bases sitting between them. Germline V gene lookup returns CDR1 SGHTA and CDR2 FQGNSA. DNA for the CDR3: TGTGCCAGCAGCTTAGCGTTGCGGGGGGAAGCACAGCCCCAGCATTTT. It is translated as CASSLALRGEAQPQHF.

The chain recombines TRBV6-5 with TRBJ2-7; D may be TRBD1 (5 bases). The CDR3 contains 14 residues. Trimming removed 0 bases at V and 2 bases at J, with 8 bases between. Germline V gene lookup returns CDR1 MNHEY and CDR2 SVGAGI. CDR3 in DNA: TGTGCCAGCAGTTACTCGGACATCCCCTACGAGCAGTACTTC. This sequence encodes CASSYSDIPYEQYF.

In nucleotides, the CDR3 is TGTGCCAGCGGAAGACAGGGGCTCGATTCACCCCTCCACTTT. The encoded protein is CASGRQGLDSPLHF. The chain combines TRBV6-5 with TRBJ1-6; 8 bases fit TRBD1. The germline CDR1 and CDR2 sequences are MNHEY and SVGAGI. With 8 bases clipped from V and 8 bases from J, the junction kept 8 bases outside the gene matches. CDR3 length: 14 amino acids.

This clone was counted a few times. The chain is built from TRBV18 and TRBJ1-4, with D possibly TRBD1 on 5 matching bases. CDR3 length: 16 residues. V lost 1 base and J lost 8, with 17 bases in between. Germline assignment: CDR1 KGHSH and CDR2 LQKENI. The CDR3 sequence is CASSPRSGTVEEKLFF. DNA of the CDR3: TGTGCCAGCTCACCACGGTCTGGGACCGTGGAGGAAAAACTGTTTTTT.

The rearrangement joins TRBV7-9 to TRBJ1-6; 7 nucleotides match TRBD1. This CDR3 contains 16 residues. Germline V gene lookup returns CDR1 SEHNR and CDR2 FQNEAQ (reference sequence). With 5 bases clipped from V and 6 bases from J, the junction kept 10 bases outside the gene matches. CDR3 protein: CASSAPPGQSNSPLHF. CDR3 DNA sequence: TGTGCCAGCAGCGCCCCACCGGGACAGTCTAATTCACCCCTCCACTTT.

The V gene is TRBV7-9, the J gene TRBJ2-7, with D hard to call. CDR1 and CDR2 (germline): SEHNR, FQNEAQ (reference sequence). This CDR3 comprises 15 residues. Trimming removed 5 bases at V and 2 bases at J, with 16 bases between. The CDR3 DNA follows: TGTGCCAGCAGCCCCGATAGGACGGTAGCCTACGAGCAGTACTTC. It specifies CASSPDRTVAYEQYF.

V is TRBV4-3 and J is TRBJ2-5, with 10 bases lining up with TRBD1. Germline V gives CDR1 LGHNA, CDR2 YSLEER. The trim removed 0 bases at V and 4 bases at J, leaving 2 bases unmatched. The CDR3 contains 15 residues. The DNA of the CDR3 is TGCGCCAGCAGCCAAGATGGGGACAGGGGAGAGACCCAGTACTTC. This gives the protein CASSQDGDRGETQYF.

J is TRBJ1-1 and V is TRBV29-1, with 7 bases that match TRBD1. CDR3 length: 13 amino acids. Looked up from germline, CDR1 is SQVTM and CDR2 is ANQGSEA. J lost 3 bases, V lost 3 bases, and 4 bases had no gene match. This CDR3 reads CSVDSGGHTEAFF. Here the CDR3 DNA reads TGCAGCGTTGATTCAGGGGGTCACACTGAAGCTTTCTTT.

The chain couples TRBV5-1 to TRBJ2-6; D unresolved. The CDR3 is 13 residues long. Trimming took off 5 bases at V and 2 bases at J, with 5 bases between the two ends. Germline assignment: CDR1 SGHRS and CDR2 YFSETQ. The DNA of the CDR3 is TGCGCCAGCAGAGGGACTGGGGCCAACGTCCTGACTTTC. Residues: CASRGTGANVLTF.